This is a list of T cell receptor beta chains from one sample in a study of blood T cell repertoires in COVID-19. The method was immunoSEQ multiplex PCR; TCRdb's version includes in-frame clones alone and lacks a portion of them. The table has hundreds of thousands of clones, roughly four fifths seen once. The sequencing input was peripheral blood. The receptors were gathered from a woman aged 60 to 75 with active or convalescent COVID-19. The CDR3 runs from the conserved cysteine through the conserved F or W. The D gene is left open where the match is weak. Only part of the rows carry a size: once, few, many, or a class if the clone is expanded.

j_gene,d_gene,v_gene,len,abundance,CDR3nt,CDR3aa
TRBJ2-7,TRBD1,TRBV14,15,once,TGTGCCAGCAGTACCGGACAGGCTTCGTTGGTTGAGCAGTACTTC,CASSTGQASLVEQYF
TRBJ1-2,TRBD1,TRBV10-1,14,NA,TGCGCCAGCAGTGAGACACGGACAGGCTCTGGCTACACCTTC,CASSETRTGSGYTF
TRBJ1-6,NA,TRBV6-5,15,once,TGTGCCAGCATCCCCCCGGGCTCCTATAATTCACCCCTCCACTTT,CASIPPGSYNSPLHF
TRBJ2-7,NA,TRBV9,15,NA,TGTGCCAGCAGCCCCCGACGGACAGACTCCTACGAGCAGTACTTC,CASSPRRTDSYEQYF
TRBJ1-1,NA,TRBV5-1,15,NA,TGCGCCAGCAGCTTGTCTACAGGGTCGAACACTGAAGCTTTCTTT,CASSLSTGSNTEAFF
TRBJ1-2,TRBD1,TRBV4-1,14,NA,TGCGCCAGCAGCCTGGCCAGGGGGGAATATGGCTACACCTTC,CASSLARGEYGYTF
TRBJ1-1,NA,TRBV5-1,15,once,TGCGCCAGCAGCCTGGGTGGGCCCCTGAACACTGAAGCTTTCTTT,CASSLGGPLNTEAFF
TRBJ2-2,NA,TRBV12-3/TRBV12-4,13,NA,TGTGCCAGCAGTTTCGGGGACACCGGGGAGCTGTTTTTT,CASSFGDTGELFF
TRBJ2-1,NA,TRBV10-3,13,NA,TGTGCCATCAGTCCGGGGGGCGTCGATGAGCAGTTCTTC,CAISPGGVDEQFF
TRBJ1-2,TRBD1,TRBV6-5,13,few,TGTGCCAGCAGTCAGGGGGCCCACTATGGCTACACCTTC,CASSQGAHYGYTF
TRBJ2-3,TRBD2,TRBV12-5,16,NA,TGTGCTAGTGGTTTGGTACCGGGGGGGGGCACAGATACGCAGTATTTT,CASGLVPGGGTDTQYF
TRBJ2-7,TRBD1,TRBV6-5,15,NA,TGTGCCAGCAGGCCGGGACAGGGCTTAACCTACGAGCAGTACTTC,CASRPGQGLTYEQYF
TRBJ1-2,TRBD1,TRBV18,15,NA,TGTGCCAGCTCACCCTCGACAGGGGGCGACTATGGCTACACCTTC,CASSPSTGGDYGYTF
TRBJ1-5,TRBD1,TRBV27,16,NA,TGTGCCAGCAGTTCCACAACAGGGGGCTGGGATCAGCCCCAGCATTTT,CASSSTTGGWDQPQHF
TRBJ2-3,TRBD2,TRBV7-2,16,NA,TGTGCCAGCAGCTTAGACCTAGCGGGGGGGCAAGATACGCAGTATTTT,CASSLDLAGGQDTQYF
TRBJ1-3,NA,TRBV6-6,15,NA,TGTGCCAGCAGATCCACAGCTGCCCGTGGAAACACCATATATTTT,CASRSTAARGNTIYF
TRBJ2-2,NA,TRBV9,16,NA,TGTGCCAGCAGCTTACCGGGACTTTCGAACACCGGGGAGCTGTTTTTT,CASSLPGLSNTGELFF
TRBJ2-5,TRBD1,TRBV4-1,18,NA,TGCGCCAGCAGCCAAGATAAGATCCGCAGGGGGCGCGGAGAGACCCAGTACTTC,CASSQDKIRRGRGETQYF
TRBJ1-5,NA,TRBV4-1,14,NA,TGCGCCAGCAGCCAGGGGCTTTACAATCAGCCCCAGCATTTT,CASSQGLYNQPQHF
TRBJ2-1,NA,TRBV6-5,14,NA,TGTGCCAGCAGCCGGTCACCCATTCACAATGAGCAGTTCTTC,CASSRSPIHNEQFF
TRBJ2-3,TRBD1,TRBV12-5,18,NA,TGTGCTAGTGGTTTGCCCCCAACACGGACAGGTTTCACAGATACGCAGTATTTT,CASGLPPTRTGFTDTQYF
TRBJ2-3,TRBD1,TRBV6-2/TRBV6-3,16,NA,TGTGCCAGCAGCTCCCTCAGACAGGGGGCGTCCGATACGCAGTATTTT,CASSSLRQGASDTQYF
TRBJ1-5,TRBD1,TRBV18,15,few,TGTGCCAGCTCACCCGGGACAGGGATCCATCAGCCCCAGCATTTT,CASSPGTGIHQPQHF
TRBJ1-2,NA,TRBV19,12,NA,TGTGCCAGTAGTTTTTACCCCGGGGGCTACACCTTC,CASSFYPGGYTF
TRBJ1-2,NA,TRBV12-5,13,NA,TGTGCTAGTGGTTTGAACAGGGCGGCAATTAGCACCTTC,CASGLNRAAISTF
TRBJ1-1,NA,TRBV28,15,NA,TGTGCCAGCAGTCTCCCGACAGGCCCTTACACTGAAGCTTTCTTT,CASSLPTGPYTEAFF
TRBJ2-1,NA,TRBV27,17,NA,TGTGCCAGCAGTCGTGGGCCCACGGCGGGATACCACAATGAGCAGTTCTTC,CASSRGPTAGYHNEQFF
TRBJ1-2,TRBD1,TRBV18,15,NA,TGTGCCAGCTCACCACCTTCGACAGGGGATCGGGGCTACACCTTC,CASSPPSTGDRGYTF
TRBJ1-3,NA,TRBV6-5,12,NA,TGTGCCAGCCGCGCCCGGGGAAACACCATATATTTT,CASRARGNTIYF
TRBJ2-1,NA,TRBV10-2,13,NA,TGCGCCATTCTCACCGACGGGTACAATGAGCAGTTCTTC,CAILTDGYNEQFF
TRBJ1-3,NA,TRBV7-6,17,few,TGTGCCAGCAGCTTACGGGACGGCGGCCAGGGGGGAAACACCATATATTTT,CASSLRDGGQGGNTIYF
TRBJ1-4,TRBD1,TRBV6-1,15,NA,TGTGCCAGCAGTGAGGGACAGGGGCTGGCTGAAAAACTGTTTTTT,CASSEGQGLAEKLFF
TRBJ1-5,NA,TRBV6-5,14,few,TGTGCCAGCAGGGCCTCTAGTGGGAGGCAGCCCCAGCATTTT,CASRASSGRQPQHF
TRBJ2-3,TRBD2,TRBV5-1,15,NA,TGCGCCAGCAGCCCTACGGGGGGGGGCACAGATACGCAGTATTTT,CASSPTGGGTDTQYF
TRBJ2-5,NA,TRBV7-2,13,NA,TGTGCCAGCGCCCGCGGGGATCAAGAGACCCAGTACTTC,CASARGDQETQYF
TRBJ1-2,NA,TRBV29-1,12,NA,TGCAGCGCCTCGACAGGAAACTATGGCTACACCTTC,CSASTGNYGYTF
TRBJ1-1,NA,TRBV6-6,16,NA,TGTGCCAGCAGTTACTCGGGCAGAAGGGGAGGAACTGAAGCTTTCTTT,CASSYSGRRGGTEAFF
TRBJ1-6,NA,TRBV3-1/TRBV3-2,19,few,TGTGCCAGCAGCCAAGTTGGCCAGTCGGTGGGCTTTGGGAATTCACCCCTCCACTTT,CASSQVGQSVGFGNSPLHF
TRBJ1-1,TRBD1,TRBV18,15,NA,TGTGCCAGCTCACCCCAGGGGGTAACGGACACTGAAGCTTTCTTT,CASSPQGVTDTEAFF
TRBJ2-3,TRBD2,TRBV5-1,16,NA,TGCGCCAGCAGCTTGGGCGGGGCGGGGGTGCCAGATACGCAGTATTTT,CASSLGGAGVPDTQYF
TRBJ1-1,NA,TRBV6-5,12,once,TGTGCCAGCACCAGTCGAGGGAAGGGAGCTTTCTTT,CASTSRGKGAFF
TRBJ2-7,TRBD1,TRBV5-1,13,NA,TGCGCCAGCACTTCCACCGCAGGGGGCGAGCAGTACTTC,CASTSTAGGEQYF
TRBJ2-7,NA,TRBV30,14,few,TGTGCCTGGAGTGTATCGGGGGGCGGATACGAGCAGTACTTC,CAWSVSGGGYEQYF
TRBJ2-3,TRBD2,TRBV7-9,19,few,TGTGCCAGCAGCTTAAGTAGACTAGCGGGAGTCGCTAGCACAGATACGCAGTATTTT,CASSLSRLAGVASTDTQYF
TRBJ1-2,NA,TRBV6-5,14,NA,TGTGCCAGCAGTTATAGTACGGAGGACTATGGCTACACCTTC,CASSYSTEDYGYTF
TRBJ1-2,NA,TRBV3-1/TRBV3-2,12,NA,TGTGCCAGCAGCCATCAGGGCTATGGCTACACCTTC,CASSHQGYGYTF
TRBJ1-2,TRBD1,TRBV9,18,NA,TGTGCCAGCAGCGTCTTTCGAGGGACAGGGGAGCCAAACTATGGCTACACCTTC,CASSVFRGTGEPNYGYTF
TRBJ1-2,NA,TRBV11-2,12,once,TGTGCCAGCAGCTTAGTTCAGGGCGGCTACACCTTC,CASSLVQGGYTF
TRBJ2-1,NA,TRBV13,13,once,TGTGCCAGCAGCCCCAGACCGGGCAATGAGCAGTTCTTC,CASSPRPGNEQFF
TRBJ2-1,NA,TRBV2,15,few,TGTGCCAGCAGTGTTTCCGGGACAAGCTACAATGAGCAGTTCTTC,CASSVSGTSYNEQFF
TRBJ2-2,NA,TRBV18,15,NA,TGTGCCAGCGCGCCAGGGTTACTCGCCACCGGGGAGCTGTTTTTT,CASAPGLLATGELFF
TRBJ1-2,NA,TRBV6-1,15,NA,TGTGCCAGCAGTGAAGAGCCGGGTCTCAACTATGGCTACACCTTC,CASSEEPGLNYGYTF
TRBJ2-3,TRBD2,TRBV5-6,19,NA,TGTGCCAGCAGCTTGCCTAGCGGGGGGGCGAGAACTAGCACAGATACGCAGTATTTT,CASSLPSGGARTSTDTQYF
TRBJ1-1,NA,TRBV18,13,NA,TGTGCCAGCTCCTCGGCAGGGGACACTGAAGCTTTCTTT,CASSSAGDTEAFF
TRBJ2-2,TRBD2,TRBV3-1/TRBV3-2,16,NA,TGTGCCAGCAGCCAAGATGCGCGGGGGTTCACCGGGGAGCTGTTTTTT,CASSQDARGFTGELFF